This TCR beta chain was identified during a study of cytomegalovirus exposure and HLA in healthy donors. Study outcomes and limitations: In all likelihood, a cluster of highly shared sequence variants was a sequencing artifact.

Looked up from germline, CDR1 is SGHRS and CDR2 is YFSETQ. The length of the CDR3 is 15 residues. With V trimmed by 5 bases and J by 1 base, 8 bases remained unmatched. Primers included in the PCR were 60 Vbeta and 13 Jbeta primers. Only in-frame clones appear in the TCRdb table, and some are missing; sequencing was by immunoSEQ multiplex PCR. The profile shows about 120,000 clones, approximately 66% of them singletons. Comment on this clone: Its antigen is not known.

Sequenced input: PBMCs. This TCR was sampled from a woman between 35 and 50 years old in good health and CMV-seropositive. The rearrangement uses TRBV5-1 and TRBJ1-1, with 7 bases lining up with TRBD1. CDR3 amino acids: CASSLTGPGNTEAFF. The CDR3 coding sequence is TGCGCCAGCAGTCTGACAGGGCCGGGGAACACTGAAGCTTTCTTT.